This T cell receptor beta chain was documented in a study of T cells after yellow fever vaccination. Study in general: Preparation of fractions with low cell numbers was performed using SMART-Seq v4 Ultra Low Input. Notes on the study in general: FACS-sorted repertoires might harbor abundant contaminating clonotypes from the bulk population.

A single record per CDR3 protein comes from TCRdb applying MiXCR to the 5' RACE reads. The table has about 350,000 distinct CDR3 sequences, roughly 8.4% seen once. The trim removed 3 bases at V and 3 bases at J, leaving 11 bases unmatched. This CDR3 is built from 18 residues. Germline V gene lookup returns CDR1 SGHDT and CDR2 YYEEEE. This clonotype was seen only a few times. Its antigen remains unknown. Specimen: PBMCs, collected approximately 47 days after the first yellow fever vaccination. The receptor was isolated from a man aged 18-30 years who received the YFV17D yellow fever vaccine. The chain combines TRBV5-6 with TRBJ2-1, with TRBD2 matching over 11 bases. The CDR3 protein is CASSSYPGLAEIYNEQFF. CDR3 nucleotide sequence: TGTGCCAGCAGCTCCTACCCGGGACTAGCGGAGATCTACAATGAGCAGTTCTTC.